Detailed here is one T cell receptor (beta chain). Its specificity is not known. A multiplex PCR was run with 60 Vbeta primers and 13 Jbeta primers. Sequencing used immunoSEQ multiplex PCR; TCRdb keeps in-frame clones, though not all of them. Of tens of thousands of clones in the sample, 77% were seen once. The CDR3 has 13 residues. Trimming took 8 bases from V and 0 from J, leaving 10 bases between them. Germline V gene lookup returns CDR1 MNHEY and CDR2 SMNVEV (reference sequence). The sample originates from a study of cytomegalovirus exposure and HLA in healthy donors. Study-level information: Unique TCRs numbering around 85 million, obtained from HLA-typed donors, made up an early data release.

When sampled, the donors appeared nominally healthy, though they likely had unrecorded immune exposures. Study-level results: Per published reports, the classifier diagnosed cytomegalovirus status with high specificity and sensitivity. Donors were assumed by presence/absence analyses to have roughly uniform sequencing depth.

This clonotype originated in a female donor in good health and CMV-seronegative. This chain connects TRBV27 to TRBJ1-1; D not certain. Sequences were obtained from PBMCs. The CDR3 sequence is CASLGLMNTEAFF. CDR3 in DNA: TGTGCCAGCCTAGGCCTAATGAACACTGAAGCTTTCTTT.